This TCR beta chain comes out of a study of tumor and adjacent non-tumor tissue in lung cancer. Study-wide context: On average, productive TCRbeta reads reached roughly 3.9 million per sample.

Three rounds of nested PCR, following a modified ARM-PCR protocol, produced the TCRbeta library. Each CDR3 protein is one row after TCRdb ran MiXCR on the multiplex PCR reads. This table has some 100,000 distinct CDR3 sequences, around three fifths appearing once. The template was RNA from unsorted bulk tissue. The normal lung tissue was taken more than 3 cm from the tumor edge. Between August and November 2014, newly diagnosed, chemotherapy-naive lung cancer patients underwent thoracic surgery in China. The CDR3 has 15 amino acids. The ends lost 3 bases at V and 4 bases at J; junction bases unmatched: 7. Germline CDR1 reads SGHNT; CDR2 reads YYREEE (reference sequence). Study-wide findings and caveats: TCR diversity was significantly greater in tumor than normal lung tissue. In normal lung, the top 100 clones were significantly more dominant than in tumor.

Comments on this clonotype: Its target is not known. This sequence may be a read error, since a much larger clone differs from it by one base. No conserved phenylalanine or tryptophan is present at the end of the CDR3, so a read error is the likely explanation.

The chain uses TRBV5-4 and TRBJ2-5, with 9 bases that match TRBD2. This sequence was found in a man aged 30-40 years with non-small cell lung cancer. Sequenced sample: distant non-tumor lung tissue. CDR3 loop: CASSSRLADSETQYI. The CDR3 DNA sequence: TGTGCCAGCAGCTCGCGACTAGCGGACTCAGAGACCCAGTACATC.